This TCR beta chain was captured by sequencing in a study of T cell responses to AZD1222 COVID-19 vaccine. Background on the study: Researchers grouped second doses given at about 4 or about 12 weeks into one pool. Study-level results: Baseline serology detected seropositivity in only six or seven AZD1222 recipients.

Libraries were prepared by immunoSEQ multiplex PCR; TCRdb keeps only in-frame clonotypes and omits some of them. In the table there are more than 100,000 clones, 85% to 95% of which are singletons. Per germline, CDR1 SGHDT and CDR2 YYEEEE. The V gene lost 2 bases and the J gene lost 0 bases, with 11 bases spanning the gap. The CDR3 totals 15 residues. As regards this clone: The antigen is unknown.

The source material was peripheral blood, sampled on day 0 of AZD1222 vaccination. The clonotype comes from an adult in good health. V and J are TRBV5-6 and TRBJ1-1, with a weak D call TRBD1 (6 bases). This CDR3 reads CASSFGQLMNTEAFF. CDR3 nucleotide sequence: TGTGCCAGCAGCTTCGGACAGCTCATGAACACTGAAGCTTTCTTT.